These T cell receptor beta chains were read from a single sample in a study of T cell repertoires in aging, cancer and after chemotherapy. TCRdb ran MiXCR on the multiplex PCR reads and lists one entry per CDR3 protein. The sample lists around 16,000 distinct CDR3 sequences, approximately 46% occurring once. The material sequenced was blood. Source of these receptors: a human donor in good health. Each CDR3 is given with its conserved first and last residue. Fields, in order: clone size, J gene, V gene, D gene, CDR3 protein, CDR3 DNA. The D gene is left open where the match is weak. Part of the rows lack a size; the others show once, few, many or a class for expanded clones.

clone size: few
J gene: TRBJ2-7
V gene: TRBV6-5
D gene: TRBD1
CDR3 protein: CASSRQGAKYEQYF
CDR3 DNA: TGTGCCAGCAGCCGACAGGGGGCCAAATACGAGCAGTACTTC

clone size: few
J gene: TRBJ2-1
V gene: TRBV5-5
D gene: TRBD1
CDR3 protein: CASSSVQGRNEQFF
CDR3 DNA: TGTGCCAGCAGCTCCGTACAGGGGCGGAATGAGCAGTTCTTC

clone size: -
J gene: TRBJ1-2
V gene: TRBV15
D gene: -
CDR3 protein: CATSRDRQAYGYTF
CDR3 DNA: TGTGCCACCAGCAGAGATAGACAGGCCTATGGCTACACCTTC

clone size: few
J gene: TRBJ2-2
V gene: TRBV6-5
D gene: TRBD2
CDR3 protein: CASSPTSGRLRTGELFF
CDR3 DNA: TGTGCCAGCAGCCCGACTAGCGGGAGGCTTAGGACCGGGGAGCTGTTTTTT

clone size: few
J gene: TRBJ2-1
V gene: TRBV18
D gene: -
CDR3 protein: CASSPGQGTMGQFF
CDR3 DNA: TGTGCCAGCTCACCAGGGCAGGGCACGATGGGGCAGTTCTTC

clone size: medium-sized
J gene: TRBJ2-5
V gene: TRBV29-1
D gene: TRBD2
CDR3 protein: CSVVPSGLGETQYF
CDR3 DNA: TGCAGCGTTGTCCCTAGCGGGCTCGGTGAGACCCAGTACTTC

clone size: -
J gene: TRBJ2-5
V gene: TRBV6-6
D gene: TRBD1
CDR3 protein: CASSPSPGTGSRETQYF
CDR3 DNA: TGTGCCAGCAGTCCTTCCCCGGGGACAGGGTCGCGAGAGACCCAGTACTTC

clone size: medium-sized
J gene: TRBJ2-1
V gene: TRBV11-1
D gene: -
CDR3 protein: CASSAGGEQFF
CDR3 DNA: TGTGCCAGCAGCGCTGGGGGGGAGCAGTTCTTC

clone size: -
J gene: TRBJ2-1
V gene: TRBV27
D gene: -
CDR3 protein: CASSFSGPVYNEQFF
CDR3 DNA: TGTGCCAGCAGTTTCTCTGGACCAGTTTACAATGAGCAGTTCTTC

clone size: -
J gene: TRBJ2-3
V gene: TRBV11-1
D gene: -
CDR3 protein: CASSLAYTGTDTQYF
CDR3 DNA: TGTGCCAGCAGCTTAGCGTACACAGGCACAGATACGCAGTATTTT

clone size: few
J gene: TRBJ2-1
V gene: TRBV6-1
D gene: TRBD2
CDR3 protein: CASSWTSDNEQFF
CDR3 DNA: TGTGCCAGCTCCTGGACTAGCGACAATGAGCAGTTCTTC

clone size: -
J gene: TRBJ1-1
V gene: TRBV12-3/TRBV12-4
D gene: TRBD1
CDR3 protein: CASSLTSGTGTPEAFF
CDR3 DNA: TGTGCCAGCAGTTTAACTTCCGGGACAGGGACCCCTGAAGCTTTCTTT

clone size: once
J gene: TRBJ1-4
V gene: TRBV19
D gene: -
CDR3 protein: CASSPAVGWDLSAGKLFF
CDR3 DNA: TGTGCCAGTAGCCCCGCAGTAGGATGGGACCTGAGCGCGGGGAAACTGTTTTTT

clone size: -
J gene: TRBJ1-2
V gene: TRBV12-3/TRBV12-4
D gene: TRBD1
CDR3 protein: CASRGDRGLGGYTF
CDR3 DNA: TGTGCCAGCAGGGGGGACAGGGGCTTGGGTGGCTACACCTTC

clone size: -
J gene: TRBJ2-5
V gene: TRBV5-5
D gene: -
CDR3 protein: CASSFQGETQYF
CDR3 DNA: TGTGCCAGCAGCTTCCAAGGGGAGACCCAGTACTTC

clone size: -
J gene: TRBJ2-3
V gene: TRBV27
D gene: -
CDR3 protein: CASSLPSTGTQYF
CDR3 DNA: TGTGCCAGCAGCCTCCCTTCCACAGGTACGCAGTATTTT

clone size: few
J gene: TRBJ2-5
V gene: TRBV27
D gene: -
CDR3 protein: CASSFGTRGGTQYF
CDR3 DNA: TGTGCCAGCAGTTTTGGGACCCGCGGCGGGACCCAGTACTTC

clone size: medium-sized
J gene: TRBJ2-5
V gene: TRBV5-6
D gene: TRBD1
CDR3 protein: CASSRQGVRETQYF
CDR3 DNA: TGTGCCAGCAGCCGCCAGGGGGTTCGGGAGACCCAGTACTTC

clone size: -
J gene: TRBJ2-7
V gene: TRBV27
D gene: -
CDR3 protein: CASSPHPGVLYEQYF
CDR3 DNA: TGTGCCAGCAGTCCCCACCCCGGGGTCCTCTACGAGCAGTACTTC

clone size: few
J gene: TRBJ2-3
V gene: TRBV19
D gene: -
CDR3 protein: CASTDGAVGHQDTQYF
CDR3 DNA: TGTGCCAGTACCGACGGAGCGGTCGGGCACCAAGATACGCAGTATTTT

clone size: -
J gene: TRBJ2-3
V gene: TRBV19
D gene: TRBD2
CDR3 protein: CASSSSGSQTDTQYF
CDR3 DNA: TGTGCCAGTAGTTCTAGCGGGAGTCAAACAGATACGCAGTATTTT

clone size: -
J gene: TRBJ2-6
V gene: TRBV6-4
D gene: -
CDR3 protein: CASSDSGVGANVLTF
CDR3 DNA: TGTGCCAGCAGTGACTCAGGGGTGGGGGCCAACGTCCTGACTTTC

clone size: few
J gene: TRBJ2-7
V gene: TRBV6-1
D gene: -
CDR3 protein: CASSAPEQGSYEQYF
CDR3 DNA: TGTGCCAGCAGTGCCCCAGAGCAGGGGTCCTACGAGCAGTACTTC

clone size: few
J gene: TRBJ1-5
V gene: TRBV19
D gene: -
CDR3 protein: CASSIVTTGPGPQHF
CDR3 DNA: TGTGCCAGTAGTATAGTTACGACAGGCCCAGGGCCCCAGCATTTT

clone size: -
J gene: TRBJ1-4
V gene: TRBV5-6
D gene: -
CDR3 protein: CASSLAGGRDGEKLFF
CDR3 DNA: TGTGCCAGCAGCTTGGCCGGGGGGAGAGATGGGGAAAAACTGTTTTTT

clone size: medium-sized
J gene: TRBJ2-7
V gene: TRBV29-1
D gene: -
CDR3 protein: CSVEAPGKEGYEQYF
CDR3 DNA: TGCAGCGTTGAGGCCCCAGGGAAGGAGGGCTACGAGCAGTACTTC

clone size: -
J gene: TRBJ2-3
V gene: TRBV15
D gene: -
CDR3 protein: CATSRNSGTDTQYF
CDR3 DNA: TGTGCCACCAGCAGGAACAGCGGGACAGATACGCAGTATTTT

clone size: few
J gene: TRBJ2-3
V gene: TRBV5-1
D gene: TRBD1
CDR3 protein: CASSTWDSNTQYF
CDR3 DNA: TGCGCCAGCAGCACATGGGACAGCAATACGCAGTATTTT

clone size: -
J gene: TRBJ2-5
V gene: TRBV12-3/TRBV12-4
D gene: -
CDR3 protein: CASSPPQGRETQYF
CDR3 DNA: TGTGCCAGCAGCCCGCCCCAGGGAAGGGAGACCCAGTACTTC